This T cell receptor (beta chain) was observed in a study of T cell repertoires in cytomegalovirus infection. On the study more broadly: HLA-B-restricted CMV epitopes that are well studied, plus recently identified HLA-C-restricted ones, were used by the study. Matching HLA type, along with CMV infection, was indicated by public TCR beta signatures.

Of note for this clonotype: Its antigen is not identified.

The CDR3 is 15 amino acids. CDR1 SGHVS and CDR2 FQNEAQ come from the germline V gene. V was shortened by 5 bases and J by 2 bases, with 12 bases between the two germline ends. TCRdb independently ran MiXCR on the reads; one entry per CDR3 protein. The sample lists approximately 270,000 distinct CDR3 sequences, around 20% seen once, with under 25% in the top ten. General study findings and limits: There were carriers of CMV plus the relevant HLA, and cumulative public TCR beta family frequency identified them. Dominant in the ex vivo response were TCR beta clonotypes restricted by HLA-C and specific for CMV.

This TCR came from a human donor in good health (CMV status not recorded). Some clones in this sample may be carry-over from other donors' samples. This specimen was cultured PBMCs, taken from culture after CMV antigen stimulation. The chain links TRBV7-8 to TRBJ2-2; no clear D. DNA for the CDR3: TGTGCCAGCAGCATTAGAGCCCATAACACCGGGGAGCTGTTTTTT. It specifies CASSIRAHNTGELFF.